Presented here are 10 T cell receptor beta chains from one specimen sequenced in a study of PD-1 blockade in mismatch repair-deficient tumors. The assay was immunoSEQ multiplex PCR, and TCRdb's table has in-frame clones only and misses some. The sample holds 15,000 to 20,000 clones; around 82% are singletons and the top ten take 1.6%. The material sequenced was PBMCs, taken less than 25 weeks after starting pembrolizumab. The receptors originated from an adult with mismatch repair-deficient cancer.

The chain combines TRBV30 with TRBJ1-5; D not certain. The CDR3 is 14 amino acids. CDR1 and CDR2 (germline): GTSNPN, SVGIG (reference sequence). V gave up 3 bases and J gave up 7 bases, with 16 bases separating them. The CDR3 region has the DNA TGTGCCTGGAGGAAGACCGGGGAAGGGCAGCCCCAGCATTTT. It encodes CAWRKTGEGQPQHF.

The V gene is TRBV6-6, the J gene TRBJ1-1, with 9 bases aligning to TRBD1. Germline lookup yields CDR1 MNHNY and CDR2 SVGAGI (reference sequence). The trim removed 4 bases at V and 5 bases at J, leaving 11 bases unmatched. The CDR3 length is 16 residues. The CDR3 here is CASSSPGQGRRTEAFF. In nucleotides, the CDR3 is TGTGCCAGCAGTTCACCGGGACAGGGCCGAAGAACTGAAGCTTTCTTT.

This rearrangement joins TRBV10-2 to TRBJ1-1; a possible D gene is TRBD1 (6 bases). CDR1 is WSHSY and CDR2 is SAAADI in the germline V gene. This CDR3 contains 13 residues. The V gene lost 7 bases and the J gene lost 3 bases, with 12 bases spanning the gap. The CDR3 here is CASTLGQHTEAFF. In DNA, the CDR3 is TGCGCCAGCACCTTAGGACAGCACACTGAAGCTTTCTTT.

The chain carries TRBV7-9 and TRBJ1-2; perhaps TRBD1 as D (5 bases). Germline V lookup: CDR1 SEHNR, CDR2 FQNEAQ (reference sequence). V lost 5 bases to trimming and J lost 4 bases, with 14 bases between them. The CDR3 has 14 amino acids. In DNA, the CDR3 is TGTGCCAGCAGCCGATTGGGGGGACCCTATGGCTACACCTTC. Translated, it gives CASSRLGGPYGYTF.

The chain has TRBV4-1 and TRBJ2-7; TRBD1 aligns across 7 bases. Per germline, CDR1 MGHRA and CDR2 YSYEKL. CDR3 size: 16 residues. The J segment lost 4 bases and the V segment lost 3 bases, leaving 12 bases of the junction unmatched. The DNA of the CDR3 is TGCGCCAGCAGCCATCGACAGGGCAGAGATATATACGAGCAGTACTTC. Its protein is CASSHRQGRDIYEQYF.

The V and J genes are TRBV6-1 and TRBJ1-4, with a weak D call TRBD1 (5 bases). The length of the CDR3 is 15 residues. V lost 6 bases, J lost 3 bases, and 14 bases lay in between. The germline V gene encodes CDR1 MNHNS and CDR2 SASEGT. CDR3 sequence reads: CASSRGLFSNEKLFF. The CDR3 DNA reads as TGTGCCAGCAGCCGGGGACTGTTCTCTAATGAAAAACTGTTTTTT.

The chain employs TRBV15 and TRBJ2-1, with TRBD2 matching over 8 bases. The V and J ends lost 2 bases and 8 bases, in that order; junction bases with no gene match: 8. CDR3 length: 15 amino acids. Per germline, CDR1 LNHNV and CDR2 YYDKDF (reference sequence). This CDR3 is CATSRQAGVLHEQFF. CDR3 sequence (DNA): TGTGCCACCAGCAGACAAGCGGGAGTTCTCCATGAGCAGTTCTTC.

The rearrangement joins TRBV28 to TRBJ1-3; D not certain. Trimming shortened V by 3 bases and J by 0 bases, and 6 bases separated the two germline ends. The V gene's germline CDR1 is MDHEN and CDR2 SYDVKM. This CDR3 comprises 14 residues. The CDR3 DNA is TGTGCCAGCAGTTTGACACCCTCTGGAAACACCATATATTTT. Its translation: CASSLTPSGNTIYF.

This sequence joins TRBV6-5 and TRBJ1-2; tentatively, D is TRBD1 (5 bases). This CDR3 is built from 13 residues. Germline V gene lookup returns CDR1 MNHEY and CDR2 SVGAGI. Trimming shortened V by 5 bases and J by 5 bases, and 12 bases separated the two germline ends. CDR3 protein: CASSQYQGYGYTF. The CDR3, as DNA: TGTGCCAGCAGTCAATACCAGGGATATGGCTACACCTTC.

The gene calls are TRBV29-1 and TRBJ2-5, with D uncertain. This CDR3 has 10 residues. V was clipped by 7 bases and J by 0 bases, with 3 bases between them. Germline CDR1 is SQVTM and CDR2 is ANQGSEA. The CDR3 region has the DNA TGCAGCGCGTACCAAGAGACCCAGTACTTC. This translates into CSAYQETQYF.